This T cell receptor (beta chain) was recovered during a study of blood T cells in healthy people across ages. Donor samples were obtained from healthy Caucasian individuals from Russia, aged about 6 to 100. Next came a second PCR, run for roughly 7 to 12 cycles, which used a sample-barcoded 5' primer along with a J-beta primer mix. TCRdb passed the 5' RACE reads through MiXCR, listing each CDR3 protein once. The sample yields about 810,000 distinct CDR3 sequences, roughly 40% seen once. Notes on the study in general: Lack of knowledge of donor CMV status possibly confounded expanded clonotype changes.

As for this clonotype: The antigen remains unidentified.

Germline assignment: CDR1 MNHEY and CDR2 SVGEGT. The trim removed 3 bases at V and 14 bases at J, leaving 7 bases unmatched. This CDR3 contains 12 residues. This clonotype originated in a man between 18 and 35 years old in good health. The chain combines TRBV6-2 or TRBV6-3 with TRBJ2-1; TRBD1 agrees at 7 bases. Material: blood. CDR3: CASSYSGQAEFF. The CDR3 DNA is TGTGCCAGCAGTTATTCCGGACAGGCCGAGTTCTTC.